This entry lists 30 T cell receptor beta chains sequenced from one sample in a study of T cells in Graves' hyperthyroidism and ophthalmopathy. Amplification of TCR beta CDR3 regions was performed using RNA transcripts as template. HTBI primers were the set used in a first-round RT-PCR of the TCR CDR3. Using its own MiXCR run on the multiplex PCR reads, TCRdb lists one record per CDR3 protein. This sample has around 600,000 distinct CDR3 sequences, with around 13% found just once. Sequences were obtained from blood. These receptor sequences come from a woman between 50 and 59 years old with Graves' ophthalmopathy.

The chain recombines TRBV14 with TRBJ2-1; 10 positions agree with TRBD1. The V gene's germline CDR1 is SGHDN and CDR2 FVKESK. The CDR3 consists of 14 residues. V was clipped by 0 bases and J by 14 bases; unmatched bases: 7. CDR3 residues: CASSQEFAGQGEFF. CDR3 sequence (DNA): TGTGCCAGCAGCCAAGAATTCGCTGGACAGGGGGAGTTCTTC.

The chain recombines TRBV10-3 with TRBJ2-3, with 7 bases fitting TRBD1. Germline V lookup: CDR1 ENHRY, CDR2 SYGVKD. The ends lost 6 bases at V and 0 bases at J; junction bases unmatched: 6. This CDR3 spans 15 amino acids. CDR3 region: CAIRPGTASTDTQYF. Written as DNA, the CDR3 is TGTGCCATCAGACCCGGGACAGCTAGCACAGATACGCAGTATTTT.

The sample holds many counts of this clonotype. The V call is TRBV7-3, the J call TRBJ2-1, with 10 bases matching TRBD2. V lost 4 bases, J lost 5 bases, and 8 bases stayed unmatched. CDR3 length: 16 residues. Germline CDR1 reads SGHTA; CDR2 reads FQGTGA. The CDR3 nucleotides are TGTGCCAGCAGCTCCGATAGCGGGAGGATTAACAATGAGCAGTTCTTC. Amino acid sequence: CASSSDSGRINNEQFF.

The table lists this clonotype with many counts. CDR3 sequence reads: CAISEEAVQQYF. CDR3 nucleotides: TGTGCCATCAGTGAGGAAGCGGTGCAGCAGTACTTC. This chain links TRBV10-3 with TRBJ2-7, with a weak D call TRBD2 (5 bases). The CDR3 runs 12 residues. The germline CDR1 and CDR2 sequences are ENHRY and SYGVKD. The ends were cut back, 2 bases at V and 8 bases at J, with 10 bases in the middle.

This clonotype was recorded a few times. The chain combines TRBV7-8 with TRBJ2-3, with 7 bases fitting TRBD2. CDR1 and CDR2 from the germline V gene are SGHVS and FQNEAQ. The length of the CDR3 is 17 residues. The V segment lost 0 bases and the J segment 4 bases; nucleotides outside the gene matches: 10. The CDR3 DNA follows: TGTGCCAGCAGCTTAGCGGGAAGACCGACTAGCCCAGATACGCAGTATTTT. Translating it yields CASSLAGRPTSPDTQYF.

This clonotype was detected many times. The genes are TRBV6-5 and TRBJ1-1; possibly TRBD1 for D (5 bases). Germline assignment: CDR1 MNHEY and CDR2 SVGAGI. This CDR3 region has 17 residues. V dropped 0 bases and J dropped 4 bases, with 18 bases sitting between them. CDR3 sequence reads: CASSYSIGTLSVTEAFF. The DNA for the CDR3 is TGTGCCAGCAGTTACTCGATAGGGACCCTGTCCGTCACTGAAGCTTTCTTT.

This clonotype was found a few times. The chain recombines TRBV20-1 with TRBJ2-7, with D perhaps TRBD2 (6 bases). The germline V and J ends were trimmed by 1 base and 3 bases, with 7 bases remaining between them. The germline CDR1 and CDR2 sequences are DFQATT and SNEGSKA (reference sequence). The CDR3 has 12 amino acids. CDR3 nucleotides: TGCAGTGCTAGAGGGACTATCTACGAGCAGTACTTC. Protein: CSARGTIYEQYF.

The chain couples TRBV12-5 to TRBJ2-1; 9 nucleotides match TRBD2. The CDR3 is 16 residues long. J gave up 6 bases and V 2 bases, and 8 bases lay outside the gene matches. Per the germline V gene, CDR1 is LGHNT and CDR2 is FRNRAP. CDR3 residues: CASGLTRTSESNEQFF. For the CDR3, the DNA is TGTGCTAGTGGTTTGACCAGGACTAGCGAGAGCAATGAGCAGTTCTTC.

This clonotype was seen repeatedly, ten times or more. This chain uses TRBV20-1 with TRBJ1-5; D gene uncertain. Trimming left V 5 bases short and J 4 bases short, with 15 bases between. This CDR3 has 14 residues. From germline, CDR1 is DFQATT and CDR2 SNEGSKA (reference sequence). CDR3 residues: CSARQASENQPQHF. CDR3 bases: TGCAGTGCTCGCCAAGCTTCGGAAAATCAGCCCCAGCATTTT.

This clonotype has ten or more counts. The V gene is TRBV30, the J gene TRBJ2-7; TRBD2 aligns across 13 bases. Germline loops: CDR1 GTSNPN, CDR2 SVGIG (reference sequence). Trimming cost V 3 bases and J 5 bases; bases outside gene matches: 4. This CDR3 is 14 amino acids long. CDR3 loop: CAWSPGTSGNEQYF. CDR3 DNA sequence: TGTGCCTGGAGCCCCGGGACTAGCGGGAACGAGCAGTACTTC.

The chain combines TRBV5-1 with TRBJ2-1, with D maybe TRBD2 (6 bases). Germline V gives CDR1 SGHRS, CDR2 YFSETQ. V lost 0 bases, J lost 7 bases, and 11 bases lay in between. This CDR3 is built from 14 residues. CDR3 sequence reads: CASSLEAGLNEQFF. The CDR3 coding sequence is TGCGCCAGCAGCTTGGAAGCGGGTCTGAATGAGCAGTTCTTC.

Only a few counts were recorded for this clonotype. In DNA, the CDR3 is TGTGCCAGCAGTTATTATCAAGACTACGAGCAGTACTTC. Protein product: CASSYYQDYEQYF. The V call is TRBV6-2 or TRBV6-3, the J call TRBJ2-7; the D is unclear. The V and J ends lost 3 bases and 3 bases respectively, with 9 bases between them. The length of the CDR3 is 13 residues. Germline CDR1 reads MNHEY; CDR2 reads SVGEGT.

This clonotype was observed at least ten times. The rearrangement links TRBV19 to TRBJ2-7; 8 nucleotides line up with TRBD2. The CDR3 has 16 residues. V was pared by 7 bases and J by 0 bases, with 11 bases of the junction left unmatched. Per the germline V gene, CDR1 is LNHDA and CDR2 is SQIVND (reference sequence). The CDR3 loop reads CASTPRGGSSSYEQYF. CDR3 nucleotide sequence: TGTGCCAGTACCCCCCGGGGGGGCTCGAGCTCCTACGAGCAGTACTTC.

This clonotype has a count of ten or more. The chain combines TRBV11-2 with TRBJ2-3; 16 positions match TRBD2. J gave up 2 bases and V 2 bases, and 7 bases lay outside the gene matches. Germline V lookup: CDR1 SGHAT, CDR2 FQNNGV. This CDR3 is 19 amino acids long. The CDR3 region has the DNA TGTGCCAGCAGCTTAACGGGACTAGCGGGAGGGCGAGTCACAGATACGCAGTATTTT. This sequence encodes CASSLTGLAGGRVTDTQYF.

This clonotype was counted a few times. The V and J genes are TRBV6-1 and TRBJ2-2, with 11 nucleotides matching TRBD2. V trimming: 6 bases; J trimming: 6 bases; junction bases outside the gene matches: 18. In germline, CDR1 is MNHNS, CDR2 SASEGT. CDR3 size: 19 residues. The CDR3 loop is CASRARSSGRRVGAGELFF. The CDR3 region has the DNA TGTGCCAGCAGAGCCCGTTCTAGCGGGAGGAGGGTAGGAGCCGGGGAGCTGTTTTTT.

With respect to this clonotype: This may come from a read error, since a much larger clone is one base off. V and J are TRBV27 and TRBJ2-1; tentatively, D is TRBD2 (7 bases). With the DNA end fitting TRBJ2-7 better, the J assignment may be wrong. The CDR3 extends over 14 amino acids. CDR1 is MNHEY and CDR2 is SMNVEV in the germline V gene (reference sequence). Here the CDR3 reads CASSLRGAGNEQYF. The CDR3 DNA reads as TGTGCCAGCAGTTTACGGGGGGCGGGCAATGAGCAGTACTTC.

This clonotype was seen many times. The J gene is TRBJ2-1, the V gene TRBV5-1, with 10 nucleotides matching TRBD1. Trimming at V came to 2 bases and at J to 7 bases, leaving 6 bases not matched to a gene. Germline V CDR1 and CDR2: SGHRS, YFSETQ. The CDR3 extends over 15 amino acids. The CDR3 region is CASSFDRGPYNEQFF. The CDR3 coding sequence is TGCGCCAGCAGCTTCGACAGGGGGCCGTATAATGAGCAGTTCTTC.

The rearrangement joins TRBV18 to TRBJ2-1; the D is unclear. Germline assignment: CDR1 KGHSH and CDR2 LQKENI. V gave up 0 bases and J gave up 4 bases, with 10 bases separating them. This CDR3 is built from 15 residues. CDR3 sequence (DNA): TGTGCCAGCTCACCACCGAGGCGGCCTTACAATGAGCAGTTCTTC. It is translated as CASSPPRRPYNEQFF.

This clonotype was detected a few times. V is TRBV6-9 and J is TRBJ2-2; the match to TRBD2 covers 13 bases. V was clipped by 3 bases and J by 1 base; unmatched bases: 14. CDR3 length: 21 residues. The germline V gene encodes CDR1 MNHGY and CDR2 SVAAGI. CDR3 nucleotide sequence: TGTGCCAGCAGTTACAGGATGGGACTAGCGGGAATTCTGGGGAACACCGGGGAGCTGTTTTTT. Its protein is CASSYRMGLAGILGNTGELFF.

This clonotype was observed many times. V is TRBV2 and J is TRBJ1-1; 9 positions agree with TRBD1. Germline CDR1 reads SNHLY; CDR2 reads FYNNEI. This CDR3 contains 15 residues. V was pared by 6 bases and J by 7 bases, with 12 bases of the junction left unmatched. The CDR3 DNA follows: TGTGCCAGCAGGGAAAATGGACAGGGGCTTAGTGAAGCTTTCTTT. It specifies CASRENGQGLSEAFF.

The table lists this clonotype with many counts. The V gene is TRBV6-2 or TRBV6-3, the J gene TRBJ1-5; 9 bases fit TRBD1. Trimming took 6 bases from V and 5 from J; bases not matched to a gene: 8. The CDR3 extends over 15 amino acids. The germline gives CDR1 MNHEY, CDR2 SVGEGT. The CDR3 here is CASSPTGGLHQPQHF. The CDR3 DNA sequence: TGTGCCAGCAGCCCTACAGGGGGCCTCCATCAGCCCCAGCATTTT.

V gene TRBV18 combines with J gene TRBJ2-1, with D perhaps TRBD2 (6 bases). CDR3 length: 15 amino acids. Trimming removed 0 bases from V and 6 bases from J, with 12 bases in between. CDR1 is KGHSH, CDR2 LQKENI, per germline. The CDR3 spells CASSPPTASANEQFF. As DNA, the CDR3 is TGTGCCAGCTCACCACCGACGGCTAGCGCCAATGAGCAGTTCTTC.

This sequence joins TRBV11-2 and TRBJ2-7; D unclear. Germline V lookup: CDR1 SGHAT, CDR2 FQNNGV. V lost 3 bases, J lost 5 bases, and 17 bases lay in between. The CDR3 runs 15 residues. CDR3 nucleotides: TGTGCCAGCAGCTTTCCCCACAGCTCTGGGGACGAGCAGTACTTC. This encodes CASSFPHSSGDEQYF. Complete variable domain (other parts from reference TRBV11-2 and TRBJ2-7): EAGVAQSPRYKIIEKRQSVAFWCNPISGHATLYWYQQILGQGPKLLIQFQNNGVVDDSQLPKDRFSAERLKGVDSTLKIQPAKLEDSAVYLCASSFPHSSGDEQYFGPGTRLTVT.

The chain joins TRBV24-1 to TRBJ2-2, with TRBD2 identical over 9 bases. Trimming at V came to 6 bases and at J to 7 bases, leaving 5 bases not matched to a gene. The germline gives CDR1 KGHDR, CDR2 SFDVKD. This CDR3 comprises 14 residues. CDR3 amino acids: CATSFSGSGGELFF. Here the CDR3 DNA reads TGTGCCACCAGTTTTAGCGGGAGCGGCGGGGAGCTGTTTTTT.

The V gene is TRBV7-9, the J gene TRBJ2-7, with D possibly matching TRBD2 (6 bases). Per the germline V gene, CDR1 is SEHNR and CDR2 is FQNEAQ (reference sequence). Trimming took off 5 bases at V and 3 bases at J, with 14 bases between the two ends. The CDR3 is 14 residues long. The CDR3, as DNA: TGTGCCAGCAGCCCCAGCGGGTTTTTCTACGAGCAGTACTTC. It encodes CASSPSGFFYEQYF.

The chain employs TRBV5-5 and TRBJ2-2; possible D gene TRBD1, 6 bases. Trimming took 5 bases from V and 4 from J, leaving 18 bases between them. The CDR3 loop spans 16 amino acids. CDR1 is SGHKS, CDR2 YYEKEE, per germline (reference sequence). In DNA, the CDR3 is TGTGCCAGCAGACCGACAGGCCTGGTGGTCACCGGGGAGCTGTTTTTT. It encodes CASRPTGLVVTGELFF.

V usage is TRBV5-1 and J usage is TRBJ2-7, with D perhaps matching TRBD2 (5 bases). The CDR3 length is 16 residues. Trimming left V 0 bases short and J 6 bases short, with 19 bases between. Germline values: CDR1 SGHRS, CDR2 YFSETQ. The DNA for the CDR3 is TGCGCCAGCAGCTTGGAGAGGAGTTGGAGGCCTCTCGAGCAGTACTTC. Residues: CASSLERSWRPLEQYF.

This clonotype was seen ten or more times. This rearrangement joins TRBV28 to TRBJ2-5; 9 bases fit TRBD2. The CDR3 is made up of 15 amino acids. Germline V gene data show CDR1 as MDHEN and CDR2 as SYDVKM. V trimming: 2 bases; J trimming: 4 bases; junction bases outside the gene matches: 5. CDR3 DNA sequence: TGTGCCAGCAGTTTAAGGCGGGAGGGCGGAGAGACCCAGTACTTC. This encodes CASSLRREGGETQYF.

This clonotype was observed many times. At one end, the junction sequence differs from germline, possibly due to a read error. The chain has TRBV7-7 and TRBJ2-3; 9 bases are a match to TRBD2. CDR1 and CDR2 (germline): SSHAT, FNYEAQ (reference sequence). This CDR3 is built from 16 residues. CDR3 loop: CASSLRSGSLADTQYF. DNA of the CDR3: TGTGCTAGCAGCTTACGTAGCGGGAGTCTTGCAGATACGCAGTATTTT.

This clonotype came up many times. This chain joins TRBV7-9 and TRBJ2-7; D call uncertain. This CDR3 is built from 13 residues. Germline values: CDR1 SEHNR, CDR2 FQNEAQ (reference sequence). Trimming took 8 bases from V and 2 from J, leaving 13 bases between them. The CDR3 protein is CASGPNLAYEQYF. In DNA, the CDR3 is TGTGCCAGCGGACCCAATTTAGCCTACGAGCAGTACTTC.